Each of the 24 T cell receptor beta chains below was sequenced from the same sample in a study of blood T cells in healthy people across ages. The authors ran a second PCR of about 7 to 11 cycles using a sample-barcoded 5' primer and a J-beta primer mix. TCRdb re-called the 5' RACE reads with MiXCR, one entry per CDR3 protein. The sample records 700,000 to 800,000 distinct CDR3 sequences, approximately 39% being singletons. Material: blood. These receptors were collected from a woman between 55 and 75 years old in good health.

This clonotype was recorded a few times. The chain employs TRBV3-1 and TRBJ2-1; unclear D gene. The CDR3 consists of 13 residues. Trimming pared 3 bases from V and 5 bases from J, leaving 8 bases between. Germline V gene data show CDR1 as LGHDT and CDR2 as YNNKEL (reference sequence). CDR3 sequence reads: CASSQDFNNEQFF. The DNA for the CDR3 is TGTGCCAGCAGCCAGGATTTTAACAATGAGCAGTTCTTC.

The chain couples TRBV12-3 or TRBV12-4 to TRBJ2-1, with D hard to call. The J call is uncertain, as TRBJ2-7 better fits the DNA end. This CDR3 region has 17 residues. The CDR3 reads CASIQTTAKGSYNEQYF. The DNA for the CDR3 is TGTGCCAGCATCCAAACCACAGCCAAAGGCTCCTACAATGAGCAGTACTTC.

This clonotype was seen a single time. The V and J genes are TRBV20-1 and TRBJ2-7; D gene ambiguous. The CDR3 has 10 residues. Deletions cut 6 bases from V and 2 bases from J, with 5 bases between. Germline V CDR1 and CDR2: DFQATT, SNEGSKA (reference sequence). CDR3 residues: CSAGPYEQYF. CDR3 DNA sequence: TGCAGTGCAGGTCCCTACGAGCAGTACTTC.

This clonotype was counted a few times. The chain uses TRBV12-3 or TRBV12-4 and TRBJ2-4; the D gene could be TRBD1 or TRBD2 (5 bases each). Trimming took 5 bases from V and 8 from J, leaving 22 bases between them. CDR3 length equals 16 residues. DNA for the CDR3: TGTGCCAGCAGTCTCCAGGGTAGCGCGGTGGGTCACATTCAGTACTTC. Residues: CASSLQGSAVGHIQYF.

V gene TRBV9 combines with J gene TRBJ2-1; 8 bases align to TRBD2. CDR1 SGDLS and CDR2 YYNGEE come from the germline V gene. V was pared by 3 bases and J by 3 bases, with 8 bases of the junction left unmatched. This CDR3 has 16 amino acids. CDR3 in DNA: TGTGCCAGCAGCGGAAAGCGGGAGCAGGGCTACAATGAGCAGTTCTTC. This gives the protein CASSGKREQGYNEQFF. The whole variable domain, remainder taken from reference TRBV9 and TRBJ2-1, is DSGVTQTPKHLITATGQRVTLRCSPRSGDLSVYWYQQSLDQGLQFLIQYYNGEERAKGNILERFSAQQFPDLHSELNLSSLELGDSALYFCASSGKREQGYNEQFFGPGTRLTVL.

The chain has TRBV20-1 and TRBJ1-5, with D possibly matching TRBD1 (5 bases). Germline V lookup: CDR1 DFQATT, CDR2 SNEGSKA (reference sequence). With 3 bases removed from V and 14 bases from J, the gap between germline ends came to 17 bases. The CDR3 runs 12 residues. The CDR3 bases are TGCAGTGCTAGTTACGGCGACAGACTGAAGCATTTT. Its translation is CSASYGDRLKHF.

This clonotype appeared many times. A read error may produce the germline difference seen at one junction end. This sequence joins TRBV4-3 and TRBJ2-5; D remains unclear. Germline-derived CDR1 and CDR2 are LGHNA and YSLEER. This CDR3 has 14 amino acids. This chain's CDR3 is CASSQASRSETQYF. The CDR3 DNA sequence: TGCGCCAGCAGTCAAGCCTCGAGGAGCGAGACCCAGTACTTC.

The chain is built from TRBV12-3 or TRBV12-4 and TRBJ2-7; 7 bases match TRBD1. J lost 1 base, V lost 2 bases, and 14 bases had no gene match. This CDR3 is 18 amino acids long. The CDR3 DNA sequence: TGTGCCAGCAGTTTAAATGCGCCAACAGGGGTCACGTCCTACGAGCAGTACTTC. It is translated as CASSLNAPTGVTSYEQYF.

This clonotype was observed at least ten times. CDR3 sequence: CSARAGGNYGYTF. CDR3 DNA: TGCAGTGCTAGAGCTGGAGGGAACTATGGCTACACCTTC. The chain uses TRBV20-1 and TRBJ1-2, with D hard to call. Germline V gene sequence: CDR1 DFQATT, CDR2 SNEGSKA (reference sequence). CDR3 length: 13 amino acids. The V and J ends lost 1 base and 2 bases respectively, with 8 bases between them.

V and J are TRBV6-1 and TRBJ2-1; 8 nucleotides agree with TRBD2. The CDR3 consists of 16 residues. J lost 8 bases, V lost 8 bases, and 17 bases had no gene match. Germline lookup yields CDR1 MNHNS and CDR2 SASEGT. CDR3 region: CASHLRAGTSRDEQFF. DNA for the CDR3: TGTGCCAGCCACCTCCGGGCCGGGACTAGTAGAGATGAGCAGTTCTTC.

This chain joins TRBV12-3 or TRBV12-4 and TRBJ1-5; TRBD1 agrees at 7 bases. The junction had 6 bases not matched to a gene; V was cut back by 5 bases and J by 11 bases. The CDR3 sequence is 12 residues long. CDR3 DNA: TGTGCCAGCAGTACAGGGGAGTTAGCCCAGCATTTT. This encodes CASSTGELAQHF.

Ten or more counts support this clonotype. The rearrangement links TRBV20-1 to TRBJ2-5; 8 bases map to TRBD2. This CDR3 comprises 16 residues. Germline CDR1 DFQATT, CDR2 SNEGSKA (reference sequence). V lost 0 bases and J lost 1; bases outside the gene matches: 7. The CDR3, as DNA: TGCAGTGCTAGAGAGGGGTTAGCGGGATTCCAAGAGACCCAGTACTTC. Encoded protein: CSAREGLAGFQETQYF.

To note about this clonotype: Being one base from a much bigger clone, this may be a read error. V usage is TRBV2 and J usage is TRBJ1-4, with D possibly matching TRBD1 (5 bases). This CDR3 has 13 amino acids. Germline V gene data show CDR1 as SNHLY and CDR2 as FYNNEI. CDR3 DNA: TGTGCCAACAGTGATGGGACGAATGAAAAACTGTTTTTT. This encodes CANSDGTNEKLFF.

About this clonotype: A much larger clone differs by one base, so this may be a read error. The CDR3 DNA is TGCAGTGCTACACCCGGGGCGGGTGGCTACACCTTC. This sequence encodes CSATPGAGGYTF. The chain uses TRBV20-1 and TRBJ1-2, with a tentative D call TRBD1 (5 bases). V was cut by 4 bases and J by 7 bases, with 13 bases left in between. The CDR3 consists of 12 residues. The V gene's germline CDR1 is DFQATT and CDR2 SNEGSKA (reference sequence).

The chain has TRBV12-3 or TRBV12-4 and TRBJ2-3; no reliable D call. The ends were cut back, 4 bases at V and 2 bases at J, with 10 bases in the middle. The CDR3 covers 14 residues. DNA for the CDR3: TGTGCCAGCAGTTGGAACATCTACACAGATACGCAGTATTTT. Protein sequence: CASSWNIYTDTQYF.

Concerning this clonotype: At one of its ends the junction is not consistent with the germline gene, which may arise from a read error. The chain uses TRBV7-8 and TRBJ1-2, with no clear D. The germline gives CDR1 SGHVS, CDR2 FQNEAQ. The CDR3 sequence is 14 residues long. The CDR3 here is CASSARWGLGGYIF. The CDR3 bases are TGTGCCAGCAGCGCGAGATGGGGTCTTGGTGGCTACATCTTC.

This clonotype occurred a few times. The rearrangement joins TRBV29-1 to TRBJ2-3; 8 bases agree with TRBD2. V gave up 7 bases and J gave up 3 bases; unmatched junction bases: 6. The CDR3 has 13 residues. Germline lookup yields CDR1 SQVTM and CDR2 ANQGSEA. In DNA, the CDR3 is TGCAGCGCCTCCGGGGGGGCGACAGATACGCAGTATTTT. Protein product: CSASGGATDTQYF.

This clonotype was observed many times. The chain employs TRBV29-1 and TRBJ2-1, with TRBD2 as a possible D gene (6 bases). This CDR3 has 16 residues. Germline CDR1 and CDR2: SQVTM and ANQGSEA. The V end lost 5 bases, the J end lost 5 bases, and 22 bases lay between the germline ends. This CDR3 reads CSVYPSARKDHNEQFF. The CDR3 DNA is TGCAGCGTTTACCCTAGCGCCCGAAAGGACCACAATGAGCAGTTCTTC.

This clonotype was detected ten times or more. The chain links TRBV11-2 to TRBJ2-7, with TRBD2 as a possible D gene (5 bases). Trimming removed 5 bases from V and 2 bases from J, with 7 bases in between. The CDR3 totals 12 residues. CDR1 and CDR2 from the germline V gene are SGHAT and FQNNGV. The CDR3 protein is CASSLEAYEQYF. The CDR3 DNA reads TGTGCCAGCAGCCTGGAGGCCTACGAGCAGTACTTC.

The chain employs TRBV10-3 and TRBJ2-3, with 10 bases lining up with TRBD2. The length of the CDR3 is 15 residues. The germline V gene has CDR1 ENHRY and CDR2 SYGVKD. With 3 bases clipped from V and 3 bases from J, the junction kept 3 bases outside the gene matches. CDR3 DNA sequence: TGTGCCATCAGTGAAGCTAGCGGGAGAACAGATACGCAGTATTTT. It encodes CAISEASGRTDTQYF.

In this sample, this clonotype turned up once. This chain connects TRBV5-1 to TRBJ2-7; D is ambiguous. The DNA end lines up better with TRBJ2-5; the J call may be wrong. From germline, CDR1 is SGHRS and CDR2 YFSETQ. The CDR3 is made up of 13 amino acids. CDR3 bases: TGCGCCAGCAGCGTTAATGGGGAAGAGACCCAGTACTTC. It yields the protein CASSVNGEETQYF.

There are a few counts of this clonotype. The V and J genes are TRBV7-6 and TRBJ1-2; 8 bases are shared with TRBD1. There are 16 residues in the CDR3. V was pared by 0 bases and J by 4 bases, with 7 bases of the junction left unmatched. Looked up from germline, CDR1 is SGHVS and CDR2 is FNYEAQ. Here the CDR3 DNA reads TGTGCCAGCAGCTTAGCTTCCGACAGGGGTATCTATGGCTACACCTTC. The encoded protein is CASSLASDRGIYGYTF.

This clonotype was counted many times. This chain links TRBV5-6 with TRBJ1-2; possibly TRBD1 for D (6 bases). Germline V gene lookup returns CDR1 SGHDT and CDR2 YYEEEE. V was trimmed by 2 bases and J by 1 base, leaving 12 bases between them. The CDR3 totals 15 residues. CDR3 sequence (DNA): TGTGCCAGCAGCTTCGACAGGACTAGTAACTATGGCTACACCTTC. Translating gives CASSFDRTSNYGYTF.

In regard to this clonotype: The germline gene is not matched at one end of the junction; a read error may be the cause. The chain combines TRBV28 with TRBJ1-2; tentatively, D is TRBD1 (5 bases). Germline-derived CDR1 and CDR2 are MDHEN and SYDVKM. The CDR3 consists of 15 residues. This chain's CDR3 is CASSSPEAGQYVYTF. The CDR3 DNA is TGTGCCAGCAGTTCCCCTGAGGCAGGGCAGTATGTCTACACCTTC.